The 10 T cell receptor beta chains given below trace back to one sample, sequenced in a study of shared T cell receptors in the human thymus. Profiling relied on immunoSEQ multiplex PCR, and the TCRdb table lists in-frame clones only, not all of them. The data contain about 710,000 clones, around 87% of them singletons. The same data also went into a second study, on human thymus T cells.

Sequences were obtained from thymocytes. These receptors all come from a boy less than two years old with a congenital heart defect.

Only a few counts were recorded for this clone. The chain uses TRBV5-8 and TRBJ2-3; 7 bases line up with TRBD2. Losses at the gene ends were 4 bases for V and 6 bases for J; bases not matched to a gene: 8. The CDR3 loop spans 14 amino acids. Germline CDR1 reads SGHTS; CDR2 reads YDEGEE. DNA for the CDR3: TGTGCCAGCAGCGGGCGGGAGCTCGGGGATACGCAGTATTTT. Translated: CASSGRELGDTQYF.

V is TRBV28 and J is TRBJ2-2, with 8 nucleotides matching TRBD1. Germline V lookup: CDR1 MDHEN, CDR2 SYDVKM. With 4 bases clipped from V and 4 bases from J, the junction kept 5 bases outside the gene matches. The CDR3 is made up of 15 amino acids. The chain's CDR3 is CASSYQGARTGELFF. CDR3 DNA sequence: TGTGCCAGCAGTTACCAGGGGGCACGCACCGGGGAGCTGTTTTTT.

The rearrangement links TRBV6-5 to TRBJ2-3; D is ambiguous. Trimming took 0 bases from V and 5 from J, leaving 12 bases between them. The CDR3 contains 15 residues. Per the germline V gene, CDR1 is MNHEY and CDR2 is SVGAGI. DNA of the CDR3: TGTGCCAGCAGTTACTCGGCGAGTTCGGGAGATACGCAGTATTTT. Translation gives CASSYSASSGDTQYF.

Regarding this clone: At the DNA level, this CDR3 is encoded by other sequences in the same sample as well. The chain links TRBV4-3 to TRBJ2-5; 12 nucleotides line up with TRBD2. Germline V gene data show CDR1 as LGHNA and CDR2 as YSLEER. This CDR3 is 16 amino acids long. V dropped 0 bases and J dropped 4; count of bases not matched to a gene: 3. This chain's CDR3 is CASSQELAGGRETQYF. The CDR3 nucleotides are TGCGCCAGCAGCCAAGAACTAGCGGGGGGTCGAGAGACCCAGTACTTC.

The chain uses TRBV27 and TRBJ1-2; TRBD1 agrees at 8 bases. Germline assignment: CDR1 MNHEY and CDR2 SMNVEV (reference sequence). With V trimmed by 3 bases and J by 4 bases, 13 bases remained unmatched. The CDR3 consists of 17 residues. The CDR3 coding sequence is TGTGCCAGCAGTTTCTCCGAGTGGGGCAGGGGGCCCTATGGCTACACCTTC. Translation gives CASSFSEWGRGPYGYTF.

This chain uses TRBV5-1 with TRBJ2-1, with D unclear. This CDR3 is built from 15 residues. Per germline, CDR1 SGHRS and CDR2 YFSETQ. V was clipped by 3 bases and J by 0 bases, with 10 bases between them. CDR3 region: CASSSSLSSYNEQFF. The CDR3 nucleotides read TGCGCCAGCAGCTCGTCATTGAGCTCCTACAATGAGCAGTTCTTC.

This clone was recorded once. The chain employs TRBV27 and TRBJ1-3; possibly TRBD1 for D (5 bases). Trimming took 6 bases from V and 2 from J, leaving 26 bases between them. The CDR3 contains 19 residues. Looked up from germline, CDR1 is MNHEY and CDR2 is SMNVEV (reference sequence). This CDR3 reads CASSPNGRGRVTPGNTIYF. The CDR3, as DNA: TGTGCCAGCAGCCCAAACGGGAGAGGCAGGGTGACCCCTGGAAACACCATATATTTT.

V is TRBV10-2 and J is TRBJ2-5; the D gene is possibly TRBD2 (5 bases). The CDR3 has 12 amino acids. The germline V gene encodes CDR1 WSHSY and CDR2 SAAADI. The V end was cut by 11 bases, the J end by 5 bases, with 15 bases between. Here the CDR3 reads CAPSLTGETQYF. The CDR3 DNA reads as TGCGCCCCCTCCTTGACGGGGGAGACCCAGTACTTC.

V gene TRBV14 combines with J gene TRBJ2-3, with 8 bases matching TRBD2. The CDR3 has 19 residues. V dropped 3 bases and J dropped 1; count of bases not matched to a gene: 15. Germline V gene sequence: CDR1 SGHDN, CDR2 FVKESK. The CDR3 nucleotides are TGTGCCAGCAGCCATGTGCGGGGGGCCAGGGATCAACGCACAGATACGCAGTATTTT. This sequence encodes CASSHVRGARDQRTDTQYF.

The V call is TRBV5-1, the J call TRBJ1-2; TRBD1 agrees at 7 bases. CDR1 SGHRS and CDR2 YFSETQ come from the germline V gene. The CDR3 runs 14 residues. Germline trimming cut 0 bases from V and 8 bases from J; bases unmatched to any gene: 7. CDR3 sequence reads: CASSLGQGFEGYTF. CDR3 nucleotides: TGCGCCAGCAGCTTGGGACAGGGCTTTGAGGGCTACACCTTC.